The clone carrying this TCR beta chain showed up just once. Its antigen is currently unknown. These data are taken from a study of cytomegalovirus exposure and HLA in healthy donors. Study-wide background: Earlier, almost 120 million unique TCR beta sequences were recovered from approximately 200 million T cells by an analysis. Whole-study findings and limits: Later on, an analysis found that several of the most significant clusters appeared to be linked to common viral pathogens, which included parvovirus B19.

The length of the CDR3 is 13 residues. CDR1 and CDR2 from the germline V gene are MNHNS and SASEGT. V lost 8 bases to trimming and J lost 0 bases; unmatched junction nucleotides: 1. The PCR ran on 60 Vbeta and 13 Jbeta primers. Clones were sequenced by immunoSEQ multiplex PCR, and TCRdb holds only the in-frame ones, with some missing. The sample includes about 150,000 clones, approximately 88% of them seen just once. The sequence derives from a boy aged 2 to 10 in good health and CMV-seronegative. Sequencing was done on a sample of PBMCs. The chain uses TRBV6-1 and TRBJ2-7; 10 nucleotides agree with TRBD2. The CDR3 nucleotides read TGTGCCAGCGGACTAGCGGTCTCCTACGAGCAGTACTTC. This codes for CASGLAVSYEQYF.